The 15 T cell receptor beta chains in this list originate from one sample, sequenced in a study of regulatory T cells in long-lasting Graves disease. Regarding time point: newly diagnosed GD, antithyroid drugs for less than 3 months. Following extraction of RNA from PBMCs, that RNA was used to make the TCR library. Construction of TCR beta libraries relied on iRepertoire HTBI primers and on Arm-PCR targeting CDR3 regions. One entry per CDR3 protein, called by TCRdb with MiXCR from the multiplex PCR reads. Among about 200,000 distinct CDR3 sequences listed, roughly 19% were seen once. These data were likewise used in another study, on T cells in Graves' hyperthyroidism and ophthalmopathy.

The sample here was peripheral blood mononuclear cells (PBMCs), taken at new diagnosis, from a patient treated with antithyroid drugs. All receptors derive from a woman between 25 and 40 years old with Graves disease.

This clonotype showed up many times. The J gene is TRBJ2-6, the V gene TRBV27; perhaps TRBD1 as D (5 bases). The germline gives CDR1 MNHEY, CDR2 SMNVEV (reference sequence). With 5 bases removed from V and 0 bases from J, the gap between germline ends came to 14 bases. The CDR3 sequence is 17 residues long. The CDR3 sequence is CASSPGIRFSGANVLTF. CDR3 nucleotide sequence: TGTGCCAGCAGTCCAGGGATAAGGTTCTCTGGGGCCAACGTCCTGACTTTC.

In its sample, this clonotype was seen many times. This rearrangement joins TRBV24-1 to TRBJ2-1; 8 bases fit TRBD1. Germline V gene data show CDR1 as KGHDR and CDR2 as SFDVKD. This CDR3 is 15 amino acids long. Germline trimming cut 1 base from V and 8 bases from J; bases unmatched to any gene: 6. CDR3 protein: CATSDLGQGRDEQFF. CDR3 coding DNA: TGTGCCACCAGTGATTTAGGACAGGGACGGGATGAGCAGTTCTTC.

This clonotype occurred a few times. A clone one base away is much larger, so this may be a read error. V and J are TRBV10-3 and TRBJ1-5, with a weak D call TRBD1 (5 bases). This CDR3 is built from 14 residues. V lost 11 bases to trimming and J lost 6 bases, with 20 bases between them. Germline V gives CDR1 ENHRY, CDR2 SYGVKD. The CDR3 DNA reads as TGTGCCTCAAAAGAGGACGGGGCGACTCAGCCCCAGCATTTT. Translated: CASKEDGATQPQHF.

The chain recombines TRBV9 with TRBJ2-4; D is unclear. Trimming left V 0 bases short and J 6 bases short, with 13 bases between. CDR1 and CDR2 (germline): SGDLS, YYNGEE. CDR3 length equals 15 residues. In nucleotides, the CDR3 is TGTGCCAGCAGCGTAGACCCCGGAATGCGAAACATTCAGTACTTC. This codes for CASSVDPGMRNIQYF.

This clonotype was recorded at least ten times. The chain combines TRBV6-2 or TRBV6-3 with TRBJ1-5, with a tentative D call TRBD1 (5 bases). This CDR3 contains 14 residues. V lost 2 bases to trimming and J lost 4 bases, with 9 bases between them. CDR1 is MNHEY and CDR2 is SVGEGT in the germline V gene. The DNA for the CDR3 is TGTGCCAGCAGTTACGGGGGGGGGAATCAGCCCCAGCATTTT. The encoded protein is CASSYGGGNQPQHF.

This rearrangement joins TRBV2 to TRBJ2-1; D unresolved. The V gene lost 6 bases and the J gene lost 6 bases, with 18 bases spanning the gap. This CDR3 comprises 15 residues. CDR1 and CDR2 (germline): SNHLY, FYNNEI. In nucleotides, the CDR3 is TGTGCCAGCAGCTACTCGTTCGGAGTCGCCAATGAGCAGTTCTTC. Its protein is CASSYSFGVANEQFF.

This clonotype was counted many times. The genes are TRBV28 and TRBJ1-4, with a weak D call TRBD1 (6 bases). The CDR3 runs 15 residues. V was trimmed by 3 bases and J by 8 bases, leaving 16 bases between them. CDR1 and CDR2 from the germline V gene are MDHEN and SYDVKM. The chain's CDR3 is CASSFFEGQGEKLFF. In DNA, the CDR3 is TGTGCCAGCAGTTTTTTCGAGGGCCAGGGGGAAAAACTGTTTTTT.

V gene TRBV3-1 combines with J gene TRBJ2-5; no definite D call. This CDR3 is 11 amino acids long. Trimming took off 4 bases at V and 5 bases at J, with 5 bases between the two ends. Germline CDR1 is LGHDT and CDR2 is YNNKEL (reference sequence). CDR3 sequence (DNA): TGTGCCAGCAGCCGAACGGAGACCCAGTACTTC. Translated, it gives CASSRTETQYF.

The sample holds many counts of this clonotype. The gene calls are TRBV30 and TRBJ1-3; D is uncertain. CDR1 is GTSNPN and CDR2 is SVGIG in the germline V gene (reference sequence). The ends were cut back, 4 bases at V and 0 bases at J, with 7 bases in the middle. CDR3 length equals 13 residues. CDR3 loop: CAWTWSSGNTIYF. The CDR3 DNA reads TGTGCCTGGACTTGGAGCTCTGGAAACACCATATATTTT. The entire variable domain, with the rest obtained from reference TRBV30 and TRBJ1-3, is as follows: SQTIHQWPATLVQPVGSPLSLECTVEGTSNPNLYWYRQAAGRGLQLLFYSVGIGQISSEVPQNLSASRPQDRQFILSSKKLLLSDSGFYLCAWTWSSGNTIYFGEGSWLTVV.

This clonotype has at least ten counts. This chain connects TRBV2 to TRBJ1-1; D might be TRBD1 (5 bases). Trimming took off 7 bases at V and 0 bases at J, with 12 bases between the two ends. Germline-derived CDR1 and CDR2 are SNHLY and FYNNEI. The CDR3 has 14 amino acids. CDR3 in amino acids: CASTPRGVNTEAFF. In DNA, the CDR3 is TGTGCCAGCACCCCAAGAGGGGTGAACACTGAAGCTTTCTTT.

This clonotype was counted a few times. A single base separates this from a much larger clone, so it may be a read error. The rearrangement joins TRBV20-1 to TRBJ1-1; the D gene is possibly TRBD1 (5 bases). The ends were cut back, 3 bases at V and 10 bases at J, with 18 bases in the middle. This CDR3 region has 13 residues. Germline V lookup: CDR1 DFQATT, CDR2 SNEGSKA (reference sequence). In nucleotides, the CDR3 is TGCAGTGCTAGGGCGCCAGGGCAGGAAGGAGCTTTCTTT. The encoded protein is CSARAPGQEGAFF.

This clonotype came up a few times. CDR3 protein: CASSPTVSWEKLFF. In DNA form, the CDR3 reads TGTGCCAGCAGCCCGACAGTATCGTGGGAAAAACTGTTTTTT. The chain combines TRBV7-9 with TRBJ1-4; a weak D match, TRBD1 (5 bases). This CDR3 has 14 residues. V lost 5 bases and J 8 bases, leaving 15 bases between the germline ends. Germline V gives CDR1 SEHNR, CDR2 FQNEAQ (reference sequence).

At least ten counts were recorded for this clonotype. The rearrangement joins TRBV12-3 or TRBV12-4 to TRBJ1-6; D not certain. Trimming cost V 3 bases and J 14 bases, with 20 bases left between them. This CDR3 has 15 amino acids. The chain's CDR3 is CASSLYDDPGSTLHF. Written as DNA, the CDR3 is TGTGCCAGCAGTTTGTACGACGACCCGGGGAGTACCCTCCACTTT.

This clonotype was recorded many times. The V gene is TRBV2, the J gene TRBJ2-7; D ambiguous. Trimming pared 8 bases from V and 3 bases from J, leaving 8 bases between. Germline V gene lookup returns CDR1 SNHLY and CDR2 FYNNEI. This CDR3 has 11 amino acids. CDR3 sequence: CASGFYYEQYF. The CDR3 DNA follows: TGTGCCAGCGGGTTTTACTACGAGCAGTACTTC.

This clonotype has a count of ten or more. The chain joins TRBV12-3 or TRBV12-4 to TRBJ2-2; no definite D call. Trimming took off 6 bases at V and 2 bases at J, with 13 bases between the two ends. The CDR3 contains 15 residues. CDR3 region: CASSLLGLNTGELFF. The CDR3 bases are TGTGCCAGCAGCCTGCTAGGTCTAAACACCGGGGAGCTGTTTTTT.